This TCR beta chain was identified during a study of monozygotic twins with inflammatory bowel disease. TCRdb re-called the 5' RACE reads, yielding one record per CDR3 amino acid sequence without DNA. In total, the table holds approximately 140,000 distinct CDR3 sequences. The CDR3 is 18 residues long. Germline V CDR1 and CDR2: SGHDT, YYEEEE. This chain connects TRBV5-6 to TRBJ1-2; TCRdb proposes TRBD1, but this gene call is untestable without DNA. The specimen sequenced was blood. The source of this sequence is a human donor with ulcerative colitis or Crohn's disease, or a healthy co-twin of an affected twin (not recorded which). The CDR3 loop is CASTPLTRGRVRLSGYTF.